Reported below is one T cell receptor (beta chain). No cognate antigen has been identified for it. No base quality values were provided; no much bigger clone lies one nucleotide off. The source of the sample is a study of blood T cell repertoires in COVID-19 (TCRdb year 2020). For the study in its entirety: The collaborator samples originated in the United States, Italy and Spain and spanned the acute and convalescent phases of COVID-19. The prospective study material was composed of cDNA or gDNA derived from T cells, B-cell-depleted T cells, or PBMCs. The dataset comprised deeply sampled blood TCRbeta repertoires from subjects exposed to, actively infected with, or recovered from COVID-19. The repertoires were released in a freely available public database meant as a resource for research on the immune response to SARS-CoV-2. Samples were obtained from the ongoing ImmuneRACE study (first 160 participants) and from over a thousand subjects provided by 6 global collaborators. Sample metadata almost always included a de-identified subject ID, COVID-19 status, age in years and sex. Where HLA class I and class II types were available, the types were taken from metadata supplied by the sample provider, not from assay-based typing.

Overall study results and their limits: The amount of clinical and demographic metadata varied by source and participant and was provided uncurated.

Each collaborating institution followed its own protocols to collect whole blood in K2EDTA tubes. For TCRbeta analysis, collaborator samples were shipped as frozen whole blood, as isolated PBMCs, or as DNA extracted from either sample type. The cysteine opens and the phenylalanine closes a CDR3 of 15 amino acids. Solely the CDR3 DNA is kept, with 45 bases framed from the first base. V is shortened by 6 bases, J by 3 bases, and the region joining them spans 18 bases. Sequences ENHRY (CDR1) and SYGVKD (CDR2) are obtained from the germline V gene. TCRbeta CDR3 regions were amplified from genomic DNA by means of the immunoSEQ Assay, a bias-controlled multiplex PCR. The authors' pipeline ran thus. Within the assay, amplification of reference gene primers was used to estimate how many nucleated cells each sample contained. To quantify the absolute abundance of each unique TCRbeta CDR3 rearrangement, sequence reads were collapsed and filtered. For each sample, productive Simpson clonality was calculated by taking the square root of Simpson's diversity index across productive rearrangements. In its TCRdb copy, this immuneACCESS table keeps in-frame sequences only and misses some clones. Where compared with another copy, unresolved V genes explain less than half of these, and the others have no known cause. Clonal size and the V and J genes are those of that table, whereas D and trimming came from the DNA. Across this sample there are approximately 210,000 clones, with around 85% seen only once. 0.7% to 0.85% of the sample is in the top ten clones.

The chain couples TRBV10-3 to TRBJ2-7; TRBD1 is possibly the D segment (6 matching bases). The TCR was taken from a woman between 65 and 79 years old with acute or convalescent COVID-19. Sequencing was carried out using peripheral blood. In nucleotides, the sequence is TGTGCCATCAGGGAACAGGGAAAGGCCCTCTACGAGCAGTACTTC. This encodes CAIREQGKALYEQYF.